The sequence of this T cell receptor beta chain was determined in a study of response to subunit inactivated influenza vaccine. Concerning this clonotype: Its antigen is unknown.

TCRdb called the RT-PCR reads again in MiXCR, with one record for every CDR3 protein. This sample has about 780,000 distinct CDR3 sequences, with less than 20% found just once. Study-level points and caveats: Few new T cells, the authors suggested, are recruited by each seasonal influenza vaccination.

The input for sequencing was PBMCs from blood, taken more than 4 days after vaccination. The clonotype was recovered from a man in his forties or fifties who received an inactivated influenza vaccine.

The CDR3 coding sequence is TGTGCCAGTTCCGGGACGGCCGTGAGTACGCAGTATTTT. It specifies CASSGTAVSTQYF. The chain links TRBV25-1 to TRBJ2-3, with D possibly being TRBD1 or TRBD2 (5 bases each). CDR1 is MGHDK, CDR2 SYGVNS, per germline. This CDR3 is 13 amino acids long. V shed 9 bases and J shed 8 bases, with 18 bases lying between them. Drawing the rest from reference TRBV25-1 and TRBJ2-3, the complete variable domain is EADIYQTPRYLVIGTGKKITLECSQTMGHDKMYWYQQDPGMELHLIHYSYGVNSTEKGDLSSESTVSRIRTEHFPLTLESARPSHTSQYLCASSGTAVSTQYFGPGTRLTVL.